Listed here are 31 T cell receptor beta chains from one sample, sequenced in a study of shared clonotypes between healthy human individuals. Positively selected for CCR7, the CD45RO-negative cells used as naive CD8 cells excluded terminally differentiated effector memory CD45RA+ cells. Produced via immunoSEQ multiplex PCR; TCRdb's table is partial and in-frame only. The profile shows more than 2 million clones, roughly 95% of them singletons. Material for sequencing was naive CD8+ T cells sorted from blood. Receptor source: a young man in good health.

The chain uses TRBV13 and TRBJ2-7; no reliable D call. This CDR3 comprises 15 residues. Trimming removed 2 bases from V and 3 bases from J, with 14 bases in between. Germline-derived CDR1 and CDR2 are PRHDT and FYEKMQ (reference sequence). The CDR3 is CASSLPPPGNYEQYF. The CDR3 DNA reads TGTGCCAGCAGCTTACCTCCTCCGGGCAACTACGAGCAGTACTTC.

This clone was detected only once. V is TRBV5-1 and J is TRBJ1-1; 10 nucleotides match TRBD1. Trimming at V came to 0 bases and at J to 7 bases, leaving 6 bases not matched to a gene. This CDR3 is built from 15 residues. The V gene's germline CDR1 is SGHRS and CDR2 YFSETQ. CDR3 sequence: CASSLARQGADEAFF. The CDR3 coding sequence is TGCGCCAGCAGCTTGGCTCGACAGGGGGCGGATGAAGCTTTCTTT.

The genes are TRBV10-3 and TRBJ2-4, with TRBD1 as a possible D gene (6 bases). V was pared by 3 bases and J by 1 base, with 13 bases between. The CDR3 contains 16 residues. Looked up from germline, CDR1 is ENHRY and CDR2 is SYGVKD. The CDR3 region is CAISDRGKEAKNIQYF. The DNA of the CDR3 is TGTGCCATCAGTGACAGGGGAAAGGAGGCCAAAAACATTCAGTACTTC.

The chain has TRBV12-5 and TRBJ2-7; TRBD2 aligns across 8 bases. Germline CDR1 reads LGHNT; CDR2 reads FRNRAP. Unmatched junction bases numbered 2, after V lost 4 bases and J lost 3 bases. The CDR3 contains 13 residues. DNA for the CDR3: TGTGCTAGTGGTTCGACTAGCGTCTACGAGCAGTACTTC. Protein: CASGSTSVYEQYF.

This sequence joins TRBV13 and TRBJ2-3; perhaps TRBD1 as D (6 bases). The CDR3 sequence is 16 residues long. Germline CDR1 reads PRHDT; CDR2 reads FYEKMQ (reference sequence). Trimming removed 5 bases from V and 2 bases from J, with 17 bases in between. The CDR3 loop is CASSIRTASFTDTQYF. The CDR3, as DNA: TGTGCCAGCAGCATCCGGACAGCTAGCTTCACAGATACGCAGTATTTT.

The rearrangement joins TRBV30 to TRBJ2-3, with a weak D call TRBD2 (5 bases). With 2 bases removed from V and 2 bases from J, the gap between germline ends came to 11 bases. This CDR3 has 14 amino acids. CDR1 is GTSNPN and CDR2 is SVGIG in the germline V gene (reference sequence). The CDR3 sequence: CAWSLAGFTDTQYF. Written as DNA, the CDR3 is TGTGCCTGGAGTTTGGCGGGCTTCACAGATACGCAGTATTTT. Using reference TRBV30 and TRBJ2-3 for the parts outside the CDR3, the full variable domain is SQTIHQWPATLVQPVGSPLSLECTVEGTSNPNLYWYRQAAGRGLQLLFYSVGIGQISSEVPQNLSASRPQDRQFILSSKKLLLSDSGFYLCAWSLAGFTDTQYFGPGTRLTVL.

The V call is TRBV11-2, the J call TRBJ2-3, with D perhaps matching TRBD2 (6 bases). The V end was cut by 5 bases, the J end by 4 bases, with 19 bases between. Germline lookup yields CDR1 SGHAT and CDR2 FQNNGV. This CDR3 region has 16 residues. The CDR3 protein is CASSPPTRGAADTQYF. CDR3 nucleotide sequence: TGTGCCAGCAGCCCCCCGACTAGGGGAGCCGCAGATACGCAGTATTTT.

The gene calls are TRBV5-1 and TRBJ2-3; D ambiguous. This CDR3 region has 12 residues. Germline V CDR1 and CDR2: SGHRS, YFSETQ. V shed 3 bases and J shed 2 bases, with 4 bases lying between them. For the CDR3, the DNA is TGCGCCAGCAGCTCGTTCACAGATACGCAGTATTTT. This gives the protein CASSSFTDTQYF.

The chain carries TRBV27 and TRBJ2-5; D is possibly TRBD1 (5 bases). Trimming left V 5 bases short and J 4 bases short, with 20 bases between. CDR3 length equals 16 residues. CDR1 is MNHEY, CDR2 SMNVEV, per germline (reference sequence). CDR3 sequence (DNA): TGTGCCAGCAGTAATCACAGGATTGACTGGGTAGAGACCCAGTACTTC. This gives the protein CASSNHRIDWVETQYF.

This clone has just one count. The chain recombines TRBV27 with TRBJ2-7; 8 nucleotides agree with TRBD1. Losses at the gene ends were 7 bases for V and 5 bases for J; bases not matched to a gene: 10. This CDR3 contains 14 residues. CDR1 and CDR2 (germline): MNHEY, SMNVEV (reference sequence). The DNA of the CDR3 is TGTGCCAGCACCCCTAGGACAGGGTTCGACGAGCAGTACTTC. Translation: CASTPRTGFDEQYF.

The chain has TRBV5-1 and TRBJ2-4; 11 bases map to TRBD1. The V gene's germline CDR1 is SGHRS and CDR2 YFSETQ. Trimming cost V 5 bases and J 15 bases; bases outside gene matches: 10. The CDR3 contains 13 residues. As DNA, the CDR3 is TGCGCCAGCAGTTTTTCCCCGGGACAGGGGGTGTACTTC. The encoded protein is CASSFSPGQGVYF.

In its sample, this clone was seen a few times. The chain employs TRBV5-1 and TRBJ2-7, with D perhaps matching TRBD2 (5 bases). V lost 1 base, J lost 5 bases, and 10 bases lay in between. The CDR3 sequence is 13 residues long. The V gene's germline CDR1 is SGHRS and CDR2 YFSETQ. DNA for the CDR3: TGCGCCAGCAGCTTGATAGCGAAGAACGAGCAGTACTTC. Its protein is CASSLIAKNEQYF. The full variable domain, its missing parts supplied by reference TRBV5-1 and TRBJ2-7, is KAGVTQTPRYLIKTRGQQVTLSCSPISGHRSVSWYQQTPGQGLQFLFEYFSETQRNKGNFPGRFSGRQFSNSRSEMNVSTLELGDSALYLCASSLIAKNEQYFGPGTRLTVT.

This chain joins TRBV15 and TRBJ2-1; D is undetermined. The V end lost 0 bases, the J end lost 1 base, and 13 bases lay between the germline ends. There are 17 residues in the CDR3. CDR1 is LNHNV, CDR2 YYDKDF, per germline (reference sequence). The CDR3: CATSRESWGRSYNEQFF. CDR3 DNA: TGTGCCACCAGCAGAGAGAGTTGGGGAAGGTCCTACAATGAGCAGTTCTTC. The complete variable domain, with remaining parts taken from reference TRBV15 and TRBJ2-1, reads DAMVIQNPRYQVTQFGKPVTLSCSQTLNHNVMYWYQQKSSQAPKLLFHYYDKDFNNEADTPDNFQSRRPNTSFCFLDIRSPGLGDTAMYLCATSRESWGRSYNEQFFGPGTRLTVL.

The chain uses TRBV6-5 and TRBJ1-6; tentatively, D is TRBD1 (6 bases). The CDR3 has 13 amino acids. V dropped 9 bases and J dropped 9 bases, with 15 bases sitting between them. Germline V CDR1 and CDR2: MNHEY, SVGAGI. The CDR3 spells CASSGESGSPLHF. The CDR3 nucleotides are TGTGCCAGTTCAGGGGAGAGTGGTTCACCCCTCCACTTT.

CDR3 DNA: TGCGCCAGCAGCTTGGCCGGTGGGGATAAGGCTGAAGCTTTCTTT. Translated: CASSLAGGDKAEAFF. The chain recombines TRBV5-1 with TRBJ1-1, with D uncertain. V gave up 0 bases and J gave up 6 bases, with 15 bases separating them. This CDR3 contains 15 residues. Per germline, CDR1 SGHRS and CDR2 YFSETQ. Together with reference TRBV5-1 and TRBJ1-1, the CDR3 gives the full variable domain: KAGVTQTPRYLIKTRGQQVTLSCSPISGHRSVSWYQQTPGQGLQFLFEYFSETQRNKGNFPGRFSGRQFSNSRSEMNVSTLELGDSALYLCASSLAGGDKAEAFFGQGTRLTVV.

The chain employs TRBV4-3 and TRBJ1-1, with no clear D. Trimming removed 0 bases at V and 4 bases at J, with 12 bases between. Germline V gene data show CDR1 as LGHNA and CDR2 as YSLEER. The CDR3 contains 15 residues. CDR3 protein: CASSQDLTLGTEAFF. For the CDR3, the DNA is TGCGCCAGCAGCCAAGATTTGACTCTGGGCACTGAAGCTTTCTTT.

V gene TRBV10-3 combines with J gene TRBJ2-5; D unresolved. CDR3 size: 15 residues. Trimming pared 2 bases from V and 4 bases from J, leaving 14 bases between. Per germline, CDR1 ENHRY and CDR2 SYGVKD. The CDR3 region is CAISEGVLAGETQYF. DNA of the CDR3: TGTGCCATCAGTGAGGGGGTCTTGGCAGGAGAGACCCAGTACTTC.

This clone was counted once. The chain couples TRBV27 to TRBJ2-2; 8 bases are shared with TRBD1. In germline, CDR1 is MNHEY, CDR2 SMNVEV (reference sequence). The length of the CDR3 is 18 residues. The trim removed 2 bases at V and 1 base at J, leaving 9 bases unmatched. The CDR3 sequence: CASSLILVTGVNTGELFF. CDR3 DNA sequence: TGTGCCAGCAGTTTAATCCTGGTGACAGGGGTGAACACCGGGGAGCTGTTTTTT.

This sequence joins TRBV10-1 and TRBJ2-1; D is unclear. Trimming pared 8 bases from V and 8 bases from J, leaving 10 bases between. Germline assignment: CDR1 WNHNN and CDR2 SYGVQD (reference sequence). The CDR3 has 11 amino acids. The CDR3 region is CASVGFYEQFF. CDR3 nucleotide sequence: TGCGCCAGCGTAGGCTTTTATGAGCAGTTCTTC.

The chain couples TRBV2 to TRBJ1-5; TRBD1 agrees at 7 bases. V lost 10 bases and J lost 3; bases outside the gene matches: 12. The CDR3 spans 15 residues. Per the germline V gene, CDR1 is SNHLY and CDR2 is FYNNEI. CDR3 DNA: TGTGCCACTAAGGCCGACAGGGTGTCCAATCAGCCCCAGCATTTT. Translating gives CATKADRVSNQPQHF. The full variable domain, rest sourced from reference TRBV2 and TRBJ1-5, is EPEVTQTPSHQVTQMGQEVILRCVPISNHLYFYWYRQILGQKVEFLVSFYNNEISEKSEIFDDQFSVERPDGSNFTLKIRSTKLEDSAMYFCATKADRVSNQPQHFGDGTRLSIL.

The CDR3 DNA sequence: TGTGCCAGCAGTGAAGGTAGTGGGTCAGGGGACCCTTATGGCTACACCTTC. Translated: CASSEGSGSGDPYGYTF. The rearrangement joins TRBV2 to TRBJ1-2; TRBD1 might be the D (6 bases). This CDR3 contains 17 residues. Per the germline V gene, CDR1 is SNHLY and CDR2 is FYNNEI. The ends were cut back, 1 base at V and 5 bases at J, with 20 bases in the middle.

The J gene is TRBJ2-4, the V gene TRBV7-9, with 12 bases that match TRBD1. The V and J ends lost 5 bases and 8 bases, in that order; junction bases with no gene match: 4. The germline V gene encodes CDR1 SEHNR and CDR2 FQNEAQ (reference sequence). The CDR3 consists of 14 residues. The CDR3 region is CASSGGTGGYIQYF. The CDR3 nucleotides read TGTGCCAGCAGCGGCGGGACAGGGGGCTACATTCAGTACTTC.

The gene calls are TRBV10-2 and TRBJ2-3; D remains ambiguous. The CDR3 has 15 amino acids. The ends were cut back, 2 bases at V and 1 base at J, with 10 bases in the middle. Germline CDR1 reads WSHSY; CDR2 reads SAAADI. DNA of the CDR3: TGCGCCAGCAGTGAGCCAGCCATAGGCACAGATACGCAGTATTTT. Amino acid sequence: CASSEPAIGTDTQYF.

This clone was seen more than once but under ten times. The gene calls are TRBV19 and TRBJ1-5; D not certain. The V and J ends lost 4 bases and 0 bases respectively, with 7 bases between them. Germline CDR1 reads LNHDA; CDR2 reads SQIVND (reference sequence). There are 14 residues in the CDR3. CDR3 sequence reads: CASSKGFSNQPQHF. As DNA, the CDR3 is TGTGCCAGTAGTAAAGGATTTAGCAATCAGCCCCAGCATTTT.

The rearrangement joins TRBV7-9 to TRBJ2-7, with D perhaps given as TRBD1 or TRBD2 (5 bases each). V was clipped by 4 bases and J by 2 bases, with 9 bases between them. CDR3 length: 13 residues. Germline CDR1 reads SEHNR; CDR2 reads FQNEAQ (reference sequence). The CDR3 DNA is TGTGCCAGCAGCTGGGACCATCCCTACGAGCAGTACTTC. Translation: CASSWDHPYEQYF.

The chain uses TRBV19 and TRBJ1-5; D unclear. V was clipped by 0 bases and J by 10 bases, with 10 bases between them. From germline, CDR1 is LNHDA and CDR2 SQIVND (reference sequence). There are 13 residues in the CDR3. Here the CDR3 reads CASSIDLESPQHF. CDR3 sequence (DNA): TGTGCCAGTAGTATAGATCTAGAGAGTCCCCAGCATTTT.

The J gene is TRBJ2-7, the V gene TRBV2, with 9 positions matching TRBD1. The junction had 9 bases not matched to a gene; V was cut back by 4 bases and J by 5 bases. Germline-derived CDR1 and CDR2 are SNHLY and FYNNEI. The CDR3 length is 15 residues. In nucleotides, the CDR3 is TGTGCCAGCAGTGCCCCCGGGACAGGGAAGGACGAGCAGTACTTC. It is translated as CASSAPGTGKDEQYF.

The chain uses TRBV11-2 and TRBJ1-4; 9 bases agree with TRBD1. Germline V lookup: CDR1 SGHAT, CDR2 FQNNGV. Germline trimming cut 1 base from V and 7 bases from J; bases unmatched to any gene: 4. CDR3 length equals 15 residues. The CDR3 protein is CASSLVGTGFEKLFF. Written as DNA, the CDR3 is TGTGCCAGCAGCTTAGTTGGGACAGGGTTTGAAAAACTGTTTTTT.

This chain connects TRBV27 to TRBJ1-4, with 7 bases fitting TRBD1. The CDR3 covers 18 residues. The germline V gene encodes CDR1 MNHEY and CDR2 SMNVEV (reference sequence). J lost 6 bases, V lost 5 bases, and 18 bases had no gene match. CDR3 sequence (DNA): TGTGCCAGCAGTCCATTAATACCCTTGACAGGGCAGGATGAAAAACTGTTTTTT. Its protein is CASSPLIPLTGQDEKLFF.

A remark on this clone: Other DNA sequences within the sample encode an identical CDR3. The J gene is TRBJ2-3, the V gene TRBV19; 11 nucleotides align to TRBD2. The CDR3 has 15 amino acids. Germline V gene data show CDR1 as LNHDA and CDR2 as SQIVND (reference sequence). J lost 3 bases, V lost 4 bases, and 3 bases had no gene match. The CDR3 bases are TGTGCCAGTAGTACCGGGACTAGCGGTACAGATACGCAGTATTTT. Its protein is CASSTGTSGTDTQYF.

The rearrangement links TRBV19 to TRBJ2-6; D is unresolved. This CDR3 has 13 amino acids. Trimming removed 9 bases at V and 0 bases at J, with 6 bases between. CDR1 and CDR2 from the germline V gene are LNHDA and SQIVND (reference sequence). The CDR3 bases are TGTGCCAGCATGGACTCTGGGGCCAACGTCCTGACTTTC. The encoded protein is CASMDSGANVLTF.